Described below is a single TCR beta chain sequence and its context. Study processing details: Amplified reference gene primers provided the basis for estimating nucleated cell counts. Clones were read by immunoSEQ multiplex PCR, and TCRdb kept only the in-frame ones, dropping some. Clonal size and the V and J genes are those of that table, whereas D and trimming came from the DNA. The sample consists of 180,000 or so clones, approximately 83% of them appearing once. Germline values: CDR1 SGHNT, CDR2 YYREEE (reference sequence). Trimming cost V 4 bases and J 1 base; bases outside gene matches: 9. CDR3 length: 16 amino acids. The data originate from a study of blood T cell repertoires in COVID-19. Study at large: Italy, Spain and the United States were the sources of the convalescent and acute COVID-19 samples. Sources were T cells, B-cell-depleted T cells, or PBMCs; the material itself was cDNA or gDNA.

Sequenced material: peripheral blood. V gene TRBV5-4 combines with J gene TRBJ2-3; TRBD2 aligns across 7 bases. The TCR originated in a man between 60 and 75 years old with acute or convalescent COVID-19. The CDR3 bases are TGTGCCAGCAGCCCCTCTAGCGGCCTGGGCACAGATACGCAGTATTTT. Encoded protein: CASSPSSGLGTDTQYF. Based on the CDR3 plus reference TRBV5-4 and TRBJ2-3, the full variable domain is ETGVTQSPTHLIKTRGQQVTLRCSSQSGHNTVSWYQQALGQGPQFIFQYYREEENGRGNFPPRFSGLQFPNYSSELNVNALELDDSALYLCASSPSSGLGTDTQYFGPGTRLTVL.